These T cell receptor beta chains were read from a single sample in a study of blood T cell repertoires in COVID-19. Sequencing was performed with immunoSEQ multiplex PCR; in TCRdb, only in-frame clones are kept and a portion is missing. This table has over 150,000 clones, around 89% appearing once. The sample comprised peripheral blood. These receptors all stem from a middle-aged man who had recovered from COVID-19. CDR3s include the opening cysteine and the closing phenylalanine or tryptophan. D genes are given only for firm matches. Clone size is stated in some rows and not others, as once, few, many or a class when expanded.

>TRBV28|TRBJ2-7|NA|NA
CASSEGGEQYF
TGTGCCAGCAGTGAAGGGGGCGAGCAGTACTTC
>TRBV5-5|TRBJ2-1|NA|NA
CASSLGSNNEQFF
TGTGCCAGCAGCTTGGGTTCCAACAATGAGCAGTTCTTC
>TRBV5-1|TRBJ2-2|NA|NA
CASSRGQNTGELFF
TGCGCCAGCAGCCGGGGACAAAACACCGGGGAGCTGTTTTTT
>TRBV2|TRBJ1-1|NA|NA
CASSSGVNGNAFF
TGTGCCAGCAGTTCAGGGGTAAATGGAAATGCTTTCTTT
>TRBV6-5|TRBJ2-2|TRBD1|few
CASFGTGGTGELFF
TGTGCCAGTTTTGGGACAGGCGGGACCGGGGAGCTGTTTTTT
>TRBV9|TRBJ1-4|TRBD1|NA
CASSVGQATNEKLFF
TGTGCCAGCAGCGTGGGACAGGCGACTAATGAAAAACTGTTTTTT
>TRBV9|TRBJ2-3|NA|NA
CASTLTVSTDTQYF
TGTGCCAGCACCCTGACAGTGAGCACAGATACGCAGTATTTT
>TRBV7-8|TRBJ1-2|TRBD1|NA
CASSPSPGQGNYGYTF
TGTGCCAGCAGCCCCTCGCCAGGACAGGGGAACTATGGCTACACCTTC
>TRBV4-3|TRBJ1-5|NA|NA
CASSQDFNSNQPQHF
TGCGCCAGCAGCCAAGACTTTAATAGCAATCAGCCCCAGCATTTT
>TRBV27|TRBJ2-3|TRBD2|NA
CASSGTSGRGRTDTQYF
TGTGCCAGCAGCGGGACTAGCGGGAGGGGCCGCACAGATACGCAGTATTTT
>TRBV6-5|TRBJ2-5|TRBD1|NA
CASTPRGSETQYF
TGTGCCAGCACCCCCAGGGGGTCAGAGACCCAGTACTTC
>TRBV6-5|TRBJ2-7|NA|NA
CASRPKTASYEQYF
TGTGCCAGCAGACCAAAGACAGCATCCTACGAGCAGTACTTC
>TRBV7-9|TRBJ2-7|TRBD2|NA
CASSLLPLTSRSSYEQYF
TGTGCCAGCAGCTTATTGCCCCTGACTAGCCGAAGCTCCTACGAGCAGTACTTC
>TRBV7-6|TRBJ1-5|NA|once
CASSPQGRNQPQHF
TGTGCCAGCAGCCCACAGGGCCGCAATCAGCCCCAGCATTTT
>TRBV7-2|TRBJ2-1|TRBD2|NA
CASSHRGGHYNEQFF
TGTGCCAGCAGCCACCGGGGGGGACATTACAATGAGCAGTTCTTC
>TRBV28|TRBJ2-7|NA|NA
CASSFPLDSSSYEQYF
TGTGCCAGCAGTTTCCCATTAGACAGTTCCTCCTACGAGCAGTACTTC
>TRBV23-1|TRBJ2-7|NA|NA
CASSQPVTSYEQYF
TGCGCCAGCAGTCAACCGGTAACGTCCTACGAGCAGTACTTC
>TRBV6-2/TRBV6-3|TRBJ2-3|TRBD2|few
CASSYLAASGGPSDTQYF
TGTGCCAGCAGTTACCTTGCCGCTAGCGGGGGGCCCTCAGATACGCAGTATTTT
>TRBV6-4|TRBJ1-4|TRBD1|once
CASSVTGGRGEKLFF
TGTGCCAGCAGTGTAACAGGGGGCCGGGGTGAAAAACTGTTTTTT
>TRBV4-2|TRBJ2-5|TRBD2|NA
CASSQDWRSSGVSRETQYF
TGTGCCAGCAGCCAAGATTGGAGGTCTAGCGGTGTTTCCCGAGAGACCCAGTACTTC
>TRBV6-4|TRBJ2-1|TRBD2|NA
CASSEAGGSYNEQFF
TGTGCCAGCAGTGAGGCGGGAGGGTCCTACAATGAGCAGTTCTTC
>TRBV28|TRBJ2-7|TRBD1|NA
CASSGTGGLGWGNEQYF
TGTGCCAGCTCCGGGACAGGGGGACTGGGGTGGGGGAACGAGCAGTACTTC
>TRBV3-1/TRBV3-2|TRBJ2-3|TRBD2|NA
CASSLRLAGDTDTQYF
TGTGCCAGCAGCCTCCGACTAGCGGGAGATACAGATACGCAGTATTTT
>TRBV6-2/TRBV6-3|TRBJ2-1|NA|NA
CASSRPWSSYNEQFF
TGTGCCAGCAGCAGACCTTGGAGCTCCTACAATGAGCAGTTCTTC
>TRBV4-2|TRBJ2-3|TRBD2|NA
CASSQEASGGPGTQYF
TGTGCCAGCAGCCAAGAGGCTAGCGGGGGGCCGGGTACGCAGTATTTT
>TRBV6-2/TRBV6-3|TRBJ2-1|TRBD1|NA
CASSRPTGVGNEQFF
TGTGCCAGCAGCCGACCGACAGGGGTGGGCAATGAGCAGTTCTTC
>TRBV4-1|TRBJ2-3|NA|NA
CASSQTKPGTSDTQYF
TGCGCCAGCAGCCAGACGAAACCAGGGACATCAGATACGCAGTATTTT
>TRBV7-2|TRBJ2-5|TRBD1|NA
CASSQSGGLETQYF
TGTGCCAGCAGCCAGTCAGGGGGCCTTGAGACCCAGTACTTC
>TRBV7-9|TRBJ1-2|NA|many
CASSPSGVYGYTF
TGTGCCAGCAGCCCCTCCGGGGTCTATGGCTACACCTTC
>TRBV19|TRBJ2-3|NA|NA
CASSIGFTSTDTQYF
TGTGCCAGTAGTATAGGGTTTACTAGCACAGATACGCAGTATTTT
>TRBV7-6|TRBJ2-3|NA|NA
CASSLRLHQGLTDTQYF
TGTGCCAGCAGCTTAAGACTCCATCAGGGCCTAACAGATACGCAGTATTTT
>TRBV29-1|TRBJ1-5|NA|NA
CSVYGEGNQPQHF
TGCAGCGTTTATGGAGAGGGCAATCAGCCCCAGCATTTT
>TRBV20-1|TRBJ2-7|TRBD2|NA
CSASAGGWAEQYF
TGCAGTGCTAGTGCGGGAGGGTGGGCCGAGCAGTACTTC
>TRBV6-2/TRBV6-3|TRBJ2-5|NA|NA
CASSSRTGKETQYF
TGTGCCAGCAGTTCTAGGACGGGAAAAGAGACCCAGTACTTC
>TRBV5-8|TRBJ2-7|NA|NA
CASSTIRATGAYEQYF
TGTGCCAGCAGCACTATCAGAGCGACAGGCGCCTACGAGCAGTACTTC
>TRBV7-2|TRBJ1-3|NA|NA
CASSLAPGGSGNTIYF
TGTGCCAGCAGCTTAGCCCCGGGGGGCTCTGGAAACACCATATATTTT
>TRBV7-3|TRBJ2-2|TRBD1|once
CASSSQGIHGELFF
TGTGCCAGCAGTTCACAGGGGATCCACGGGGAGCTGTTTTTT
>TRBV25-1|TRBJ2-1|TRBD2|few
CASSDPERDWQNNEQFF
TGTGCCAGCAGCGACCCGGAGCGGGACTGGCAAAACAATGAGCAGTTCTTC
>TRBV7-2|TRBJ1-5|TRBD1|NA
CASNLGGQQPQHF
TGTGCCAGCAACTTAGGGGGCCAACAGCCCCAGCATTTT
>TRBV19|TRBJ2-3|NA|once
CASSGRGGTDTQYF
TGTGCCAGTAGTGGCAGGGGCGGCACAGATACGCAGTATTTT
>TRBV4-3|TRBJ1-4|NA|NA
CASSQDLTVNEKLFF
TGCGCCAGCAGCCAAGATCTGACAGTTAATGAAAAACTGTTTTTT
>TRBV4-3|TRBJ2-3|TRBD1|NA
CASSQDRGLTDTQYF
TGCGCCAGCAGCCAAGACAGGGGGCTGACAGATACGCAGTATTTT
>TRBV30|TRBJ2-2|NA|NA
CAWKSVGRGAGELFF
TGTGCCTGGAAATCCGTTGGGAGGGGGGCCGGGGAGCTGTTTTTT
>TRBV19|TRBJ1-1|NA|NA
CASSSTGSTGAEAFF
TGTGCCAGTAGCTCAACAGGGAGCACCGGCGCTGAAGCTTTCTTT
>TRBV2|TRBJ1-1|TRBD1|NA
CASSLGQEVEAFF
TGTGCCAGCAGTCTGGGACAGGAGGTTGAAGCTTTCTTT
>TRBV6-5|TRBJ1-2|TRBD1|NA
CASSPGGYGYTF
TGTGCCAGCAGCCCAGGGGGCTATGGCTACACCTTC
>TRBV6-4|TRBJ2-7|NA|NA
CASSDSNIGTKYF
TGTGCCAGCAGTGACTCGAATATCGGGACAAAATACTTC
>TRBV4-2|TRBJ2-1|NA|NA
CASSLTMKQFF
TGTGCCAGCAGCCTTACAATGAAGCAGTTCTTC
>TRBV3-1/TRBV3-2|TRBJ2-5|TRBD2|NA
CASSQATRRGRYQETQYF
TGTGCCAGCAGCCAAGCGACTCGGCGCGGGAGGTACCAAGAGACCCAGTACTTC
>TRBV19|TRBJ2-2|TRBD1|NA
CASSIGQGGELFF
TGTGCCAGTAGTATTGGACAGGGAGGGGAGCTGTTTTTT
>TRBV12-3/TRBV12-4|TRBJ2-1|NA|NA
CASNTDRSNEQFF
TGTGCCAGCAACACTGACAGGAGCAATGAGCAGTTCTTC
>TRBV28|TRBJ2-2|TRBD1|NA
CASTTGGWKTGELFF
TGTGCCAGCACGACAGGGGGGTGGAAGACCGGGGAGCTGTTTTTT
>TRBV5-1|TRBJ1-1|NA|NA
CASSSGVGINTEAFF
TGCGCCAGCAGCTCAGGGGTGGGGATCAACACTGAAGCTTTCTTT
>TRBV28|TRBJ2-3|NA|NA
CASSSPTSTDTQYF
TGTGCCAGCAGTTCCCCGACTAGCACAGATACGCAGTATTTT